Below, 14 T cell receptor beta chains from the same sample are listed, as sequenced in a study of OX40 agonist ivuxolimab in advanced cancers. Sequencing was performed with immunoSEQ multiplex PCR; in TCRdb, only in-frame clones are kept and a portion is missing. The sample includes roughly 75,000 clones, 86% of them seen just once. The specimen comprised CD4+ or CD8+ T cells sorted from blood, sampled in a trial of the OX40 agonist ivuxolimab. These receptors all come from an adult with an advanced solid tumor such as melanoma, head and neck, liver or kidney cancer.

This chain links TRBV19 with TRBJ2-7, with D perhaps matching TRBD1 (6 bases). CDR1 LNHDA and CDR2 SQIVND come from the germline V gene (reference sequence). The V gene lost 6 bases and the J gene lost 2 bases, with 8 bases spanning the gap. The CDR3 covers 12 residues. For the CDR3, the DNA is TGTGCCAGTAGATCAGGGGCCTACGAGCAGTACTTC. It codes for CASRSGAYEQYF.

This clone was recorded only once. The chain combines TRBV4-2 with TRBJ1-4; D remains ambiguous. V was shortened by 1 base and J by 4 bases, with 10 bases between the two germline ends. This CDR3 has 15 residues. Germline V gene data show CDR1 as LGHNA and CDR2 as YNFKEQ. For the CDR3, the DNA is TGTGCCAGCAGCCAAGGGGGAGTCAATAATGAAAAACTGTTTTTT. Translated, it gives CASSQGGVNNEKLFF.

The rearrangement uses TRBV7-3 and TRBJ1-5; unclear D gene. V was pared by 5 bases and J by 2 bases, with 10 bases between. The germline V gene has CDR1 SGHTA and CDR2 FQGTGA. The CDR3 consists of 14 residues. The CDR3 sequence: CASSPGEGNQPQHF. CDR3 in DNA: TGTGCCAGCAGCCCCGGGGAGGGCAATCAGCCCCAGCATTTT.

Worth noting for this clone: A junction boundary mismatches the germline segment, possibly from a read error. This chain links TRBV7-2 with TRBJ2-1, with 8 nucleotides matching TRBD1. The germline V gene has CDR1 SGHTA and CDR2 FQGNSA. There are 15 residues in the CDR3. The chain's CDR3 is CASSLPGQARFERLF. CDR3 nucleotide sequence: TGTGCCAGCAGCTTACCGGGACAGGCCCGATTTGAGAGACTCTTC.

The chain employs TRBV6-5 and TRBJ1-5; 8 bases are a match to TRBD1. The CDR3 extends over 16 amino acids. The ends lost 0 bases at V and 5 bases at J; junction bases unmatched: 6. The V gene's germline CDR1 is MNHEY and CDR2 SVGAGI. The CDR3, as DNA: TGTGCCAGCAGTTACTCGGTGACAGGGGATCATCAGCCCCAGCATTTT. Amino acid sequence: CASSYSVTGDHQPQHF.

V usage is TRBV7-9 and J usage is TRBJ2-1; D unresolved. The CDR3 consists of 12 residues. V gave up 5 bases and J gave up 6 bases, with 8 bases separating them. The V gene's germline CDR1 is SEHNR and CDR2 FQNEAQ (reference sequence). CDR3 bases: TGTGCCAGCAGCGCGACAAGCAATGAGCAGTTCTTC. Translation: CASSATSNEQFF. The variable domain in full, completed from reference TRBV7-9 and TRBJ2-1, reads DTGVSQNPRHKITKRGQNVTFRCDPISEHNRLYWYRQTLGQGPEFLTYFQNEAQLEKSRLLSDRFSAERPKGSFSTLEIQRTEQGDSAMYLCASSATSNEQFFGPGTRLTVL.

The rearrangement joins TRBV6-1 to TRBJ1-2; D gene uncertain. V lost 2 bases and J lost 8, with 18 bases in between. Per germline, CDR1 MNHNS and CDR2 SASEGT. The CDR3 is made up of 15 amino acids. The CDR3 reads CASSESLGNSVGYTF. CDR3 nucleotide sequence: TGTGCCAGCAGTGAATCTTTGGGGAATTCGGTAGGCTACACCTTC.

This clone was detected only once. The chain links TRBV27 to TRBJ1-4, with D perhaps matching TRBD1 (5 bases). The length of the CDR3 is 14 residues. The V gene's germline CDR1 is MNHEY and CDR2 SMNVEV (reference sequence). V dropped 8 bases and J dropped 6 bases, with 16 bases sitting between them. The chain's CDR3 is CASRRGRGYEKLFF. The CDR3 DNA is TGTGCCAGCCGCAGAGGAAGGGGTTATGAAAAACTGTTTTTT.

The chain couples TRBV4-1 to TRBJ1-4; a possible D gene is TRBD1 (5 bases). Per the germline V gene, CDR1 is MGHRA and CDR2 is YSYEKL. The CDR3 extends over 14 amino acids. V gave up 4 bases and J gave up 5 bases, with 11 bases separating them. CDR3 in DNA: TGCGCCAGCAGCCCCGGGACGCTCAATGAAAAACTGTTTTTT. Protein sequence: CASSPGTLNEKLFF.

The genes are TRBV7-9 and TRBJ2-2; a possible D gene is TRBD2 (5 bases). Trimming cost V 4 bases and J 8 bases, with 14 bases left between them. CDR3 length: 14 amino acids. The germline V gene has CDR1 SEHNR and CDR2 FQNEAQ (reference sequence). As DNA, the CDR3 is TGTGCCAGCAGCTCGCGGACTGGACCGGGGGAGCTGTTTTTT. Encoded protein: CASSSRTGPGELFF.

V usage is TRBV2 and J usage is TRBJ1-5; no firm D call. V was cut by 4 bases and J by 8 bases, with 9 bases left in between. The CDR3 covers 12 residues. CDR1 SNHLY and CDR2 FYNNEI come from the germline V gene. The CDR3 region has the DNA TGTGCCAGCAGTGCGGGGTACAAGCCCCAGCATTTT. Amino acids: CASSAGYKPQHF.

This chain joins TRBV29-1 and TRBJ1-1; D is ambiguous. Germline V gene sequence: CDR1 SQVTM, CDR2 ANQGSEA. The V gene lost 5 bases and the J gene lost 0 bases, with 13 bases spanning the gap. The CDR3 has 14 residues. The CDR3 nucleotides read TGCAGCGTTCTTAGACGGCTAATGAACACTGAAGCTTTCTTT. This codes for CSVLRRLMNTEAFF.

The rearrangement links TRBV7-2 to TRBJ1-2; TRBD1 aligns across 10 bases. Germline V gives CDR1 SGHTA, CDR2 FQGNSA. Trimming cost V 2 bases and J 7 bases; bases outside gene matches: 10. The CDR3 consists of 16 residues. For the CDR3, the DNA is TGTGCCAGCAGCTTATACCCGGACAGGGGGGGCACTGGCTACACCTTC. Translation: CASSLYPDRGGTGYTF.

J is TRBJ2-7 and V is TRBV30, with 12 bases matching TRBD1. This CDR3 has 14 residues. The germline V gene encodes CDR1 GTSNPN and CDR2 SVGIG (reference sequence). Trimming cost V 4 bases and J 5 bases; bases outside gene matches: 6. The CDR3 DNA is TGTGCCTGGACGTTCGGGACAGGGGGCCACGAGCAGTACTTC. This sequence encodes CAWTFGTGGHEQYF.